This entry lists 7 T cell receptor beta chains sequenced from one sample in a study of blood T cell repertoires in COVID-19 (dated by TCRdb to about 2020). The method behind the library was the immunoSEQ multiplex PCR assay. TCRdb's version of the immuneACCESS table is confined to in-frame rearrangements and falls short of the full clone set. An unresolved V gene accounts for under half of the shortfall where checked; the remainder is of unknown origin. This sample holds more than 65,000 clones; more than 75% were observed only once. Together, the top ten hold roughly an eighth of the sample. What was sequenced was peripheral blood. These receptors were taken from a woman older than 75 with acute or convalescent COVID-19.

The chain recombines TRBV27 with TRBJ1-1; D is uncertain. V was cut by 2 bases and J by 3 bases, with 7 bases left in between. This CDR3 spans 13 amino acids. In germline, CDR1 is MNHEY, CDR2 SMNVEV (reference sequence). The CDR3 sequence is CASSLSGDTEAFF. DNA for the CDR3: TGTGCCAGCAGTTTAAGTGGAGACACTGAAGCTTTCTTT.

V is TRBV19 and J is TRBJ2-7, with TRBD2 as a possible D gene (6 bases). Looked up from germline, CDR1 is LNHDA and CDR2 is SQIVND (reference sequence). The CDR3 is 14 amino acids. The ends were cut back, 3 bases at V and 4 bases at J, with 13 bases in the middle. The CDR3 nucleotides read TGTGCCAGTAGTATGGCAAGCGGGCATTACGAGCAGTACTTC. Its translation is CASSMASGHYEQYF. The whole variable domain, remainder taken from reference TRBV19 and TRBJ2-7, is DGGITQSPKYLFRKEGQNVTLSCEQNLNHDAMYWYRQDPGQGLRLIYYSQIVNDFQKGDIAEGYSVSREKKESFPLTVTSAQKNPTAFYLCASSMASGHYEQYFGPGTRLTVT.

The rearrangement links TRBV18 to TRBJ2-4; TRBD1 matches 7 bases. Germline V gives CDR1 KGHSH, CDR2 LQKENI. This CDR3 spans 18 amino acids. The V segment lost 5 bases and the J segment 0 bases; nucleotides outside the gene matches: 13. In DNA, the CDR3 is TGTGCCAGCTCATCGTCCGGGACAGCTTCCTTAGCCAAAAACATTCAGTACTTC. This sequence encodes CASSSSGTASLAKNIQYF. The full variable domain, completed using reference TRBV18 and TRBJ2-4, is NAGVMQNPRHLVRRRGQEARLRCSPMKGHSHVYWYRQLPEEGLKFMVYLQKENIIDESGMPKERFSAEFPKEGPSILRIQQVVRGDSAAYFCASSSSGTASLAKNIQYFGAGTRLSVL.

The chain employs TRBV6-5 and TRBJ1-4, with D unresolved. Trimming took off 0 bases at V and 5 bases at J, with 10 bases between the two ends. This CDR3 has 15 amino acids. CDR1 and CDR2 (germline): MNHEY, SVGAGI. The CDR3 DNA sequence: TGTGCCAGCAGTTACTCCCCTGGAGGGAATGAAAAACTGTTTTTT. This encodes CASSYSPGGNEKLFF.

J is TRBJ1-6 and V is TRBV6-1, with a possible D match to TRBD1 (5 bases). The CDR3 is 16 amino acids. The V gene lost 8 bases and the J gene lost 0 bases, with 14 bases spanning the gap. Germline CDR1 is MNHNS and CDR2 is SASEGT. The DNA of the CDR3 is TGTGCCAGCGGTGGGGCTGGGAGCTCCTATAATTCACCCCTCCACTTT. It translates to CASGGAGSSYNSPLHF.

This clone has only a few counts. The V call is TRBV5-1, the J call TRBJ1-3; 10 positions agree with TRBD1. The CDR3 spans 18 residues. CDR1 SGHRS and CDR2 YFSETQ come from the germline V gene. Unmatched junction bases numbered 6, after V lost 0 bases and J lost 0 bases. The CDR3 here is CASSLGATGGLSGNTIYF. CDR3 DNA: TGCGCCAGCAGCTTGGGCGCGACAGGGGGCCTCTCTGGAAACACCATATATTTT.

The rearrangement joins TRBV13 to TRBJ2-4; 7 bases align to TRBD2. Germline V gene sequence: CDR1 PRHDT, CDR2 FYEKMQ (reference sequence). The J segment lost 11 bases and the V segment lost 0 bases, leaving 7 bases of the junction unmatched. CDR3 length: 14 residues. The CDR3 is CASSLGPGRVVQYF. In DNA form, the CDR3 reads TGTGCCAGCAGCTTAGGTCCAGGGAGGGTGGTTCAGTACTTC.